These 6 T cell receptor beta chains were all obtained from the same sample, sequenced in a study of metastatic and nonmetastatic thyroid tumors (dated by TCRdb to 2020 to 2022). The protocol used for the library was PCR. The instrument given in TCRdb is Illumina HiSeq 4000. The raw public reads went through TCRdb reprocessing: fastp at Q25, MiXCR clone calling, in-frame beta chains kept. The table for this sample lists about 38,000 clones; about 30% of them were counted only once. Approximately 11% of the sample goes to the ten largest clones. No treatment had been received by any patient before thyroid surgery. The sample taken for sequencing was blood. The receptors stem from a male donor with papillary thyroid cancer or a benign thyroid nodule (not recorded which). Some clones in this sample may be carry-over from other donors' samples.

This clone was seen repeatedly, ten times or more. The chain employs TRBV2 and TRBJ1-1; D not resolved. V dropped 4 bases and J dropped 5 bases, with 20 bases sitting between them. This CDR3 comprises 16 residues. Per germline, CDR1 SNHLY and CDR2 FYNNEI. In DNA, the CDR3 is TGTGCCAGCAGTGGGCCCAAGGAGGCCCGGTGGACTGAAGCTTTCTTT. Its translation: CASSGPKEARWTEAFF.

This clone was seen many times. This chain joins TRBV20-1 and TRBJ2-7, with TRBD1 identical over 9 bases. V shed 6 bases and J 5 bases; nucleotides not matched to a gene: 8. The CDR3 runs to 13 residues. The germline CDR1 and CDR2 sequences are DFQATT and SNEGSKA (reference sequence). The CDR3 sequence: CSALGTGTHEQYF. The CDR3 DNA sequence: TGCAGTGCCCTCGGGACAGGGACCCACGAGCAGTACTTC.

This clone was recorded many times. The genes are TRBV29-1 and TRBJ1-1; a weak D match, TRBD1 (6 bases). CDR1 and CDR2 (germline): SQVTM, ANQGSEA. V gave up 6 bases and J gave up 0 bases, with 11 bases separating them. The CDR3 contains 13 residues. The CDR3 protein is CSVQGRMNTEAFF. For the CDR3, the DNA is TGCAGCGTACAGGGAAGGATGAACACTGAAGCTTTCTTT.

This clone was seen at least ten times. The V and J genes are TRBV10-3 and TRBJ1-5; D is ambiguous. Germline values: CDR1 ENHRY, CDR2 SYGVKD. The V gene lost 4 bases and the J gene lost 0 bases, with 7 bases spanning the gap. This CDR3 contains 14 residues. The CDR3 loop is CAISVEPSNQPQHF. DNA for the CDR3: TGTGCCATCAGTGTAGAACCTAGCAATCAGCCCCAGCATTTT.

This chain joins TRBV10-3 and TRBJ2-2; 7 bases map to TRBD1. Germline CDR1 and CDR2: ENHRY and SYGVKD. J lost 0 bases, V lost 5 bases, and 9 bases had no gene match. The CDR3 runs 17 residues. In DNA form, the CDR3 reads TGTGCCATCAGTAAGGGACAGAGAGTAGCGAACACCGGGGAGCTGTTTTTT. It yields the protein CAISKGQRVANTGELFF.

The chain recombines TRBV20-1 with TRBJ2-6; TRBD1 or TRBD2 may be the D gene (6 bases each). With 6 bases removed from V and 1 base from J, the gap between germline ends came to 16 bases. There are 16 residues in the CDR3. CDR1 and CDR2 (germline): DFQATT, SNEGSKA (reference sequence). The CDR3 region has the DNA TGCAGTGCATCGACGGGGGCCCGATCTGGGGCCAACGTCCTGACTTTC. It specifies CSASTGARSGANVLTF.